These 22 T cell receptor beta chains were sequenced from one sample in a study of blood T cells in healthy people across ages. Primers used in a second PCR of roughly 7 to 11 cycles were a sample-barcoded 5' primer and a J-beta primer mix. TCRdb re-derived calls from the 5' RACE reads in MiXCR, one entry per CDR3 protein. The table records about 630,000 distinct CDR3 sequences, under 25% of them present only once. Sequenced: blood. The receptor source for this set is a man between 70 and 80 years old in good health.

This clonotype came up a few times. The chain employs TRBV2 and TRBJ1-1; TRBD1 agrees at 9 bases. CDR3 length: 19 amino acids. V shed 0 bases, J shed 5 bases, and the junction held 16 bases outside the gene matches. Germline V gene lookup returns CDR1 SNHLY and CDR2 FYNNEI. The CDR3 is CASSEAIGQGYSIRTEAFF. DNA for the CDR3: TGTGCCAGCAGTGAAGCGATAGGACAGGGGTATAGTATTCGGACTGAAGCTTTCTTT.

V is TRBV5-1 and J is TRBJ1-5; TRBD1 matches at 8 bases. J lost 7 bases, V lost 0 bases, and 9 bases had no gene match. The CDR3 length is 16 residues. Germline CDR1 reads SGHRS; CDR2 reads YFSETQ. Here the CDR3 reads CASSLGTGTIGQPQHF. In DNA, the CDR3 is TGCGCCAGCAGCTTGGGGACAGGGACGATTGGACAGCCCCAGCATTTT.

The V call is TRBV7-2, the J call TRBJ2-5; D remains unclear. The CDR3 has 14 amino acids. Germline V gene data show CDR1 as SGHTA and CDR2 as FQGNSA. The ends were cut back, 2 bases at V and 4 bases at J, with 11 bases in the middle. In DNA, the CDR3 is TGTGCCAGCAGCTTACGACGCACCTCAGAGACCCAGTACTTC. Encoded protein: CASSLRRTSETQYF.

The V and J genes are TRBV7-9 and TRBJ1-1, with TRBD1 as a possible D gene (5 bases). The germline CDR1 and CDR2 sequences are SEHNR and FQNEAQ (reference sequence). V lost 1 base to trimming and J lost 0 bases, with 12 bases between them. This CDR3 region has 16 residues. CDR3 nucleotide sequence: TGTGCCAGCAGCTTAGGGTCGGGACTGATGAACACTGAAGCTTTCTTT. This codes for CASSLGSGLMNTEAFF.

This chain joins TRBV10-3 and TRBJ1-2; D uncertain. Trimming cost V 5 bases and J 0 bases, with 10 bases left between them. The germline CDR1 and CDR2 sequences are ENHRY and SYGVKD. The CDR3 is made up of 14 amino acids. Written as DNA, the CDR3 is TGTGCCATCAGTCAGCAGGAAACTAACTATGGCTACACCTTC. This gives the protein CAISQQETNYGYTF.

In regard to this clonotype: The junction differs from germline at one of its ends, possibly a read error. This chain uses TRBV5-1 with TRBJ2-5; D perhaps matches TRBD1 (6 bases). This CDR3 comprises 15 residues. Germline CDR1 SGHRS, CDR2 YFSETQ. CDR3 bases: TGCGCCGGCAGCTTTCAGGACAGACACCAAGAGACCCAGTACTTC. This codes for CAGSFQDRHQETQYF.

This clonotype was counted between two and nine times. V usage is TRBV7-9 and J usage is TRBJ2-6, with 7 bases identical to TRBD1. Per germline, CDR1 SEHNR and CDR2 FQNEAQ (reference sequence). This CDR3 is built from 18 residues. The V gene end was trimmed by 5 bases and the J gene end by 1 base; junction bases not matched to a gene: 11. The CDR3 DNA sequence: TGTGCCAGCAGCCCCTTGACAGGGAAAGGATCTGGGGCCAACGTCCTGACTTTC. This codes for CASSPLTGKGSGANVLTF.

In this sample, this clonotype turned up a few times. The CDR3: CASSVGGIQETQYF. Written as DNA, the CDR3 is TGTGCCAGCAGCGTCGGCGGCATCCAAGAGACCCAGTACTTC. The chain recombines TRBV9 with TRBJ2-5; no firm D call. Deletions cut 2 bases from V and 1 base from J, with 9 bases between. The CDR3 extends over 14 amino acids. CDR1 and CDR2 from the germline V gene are SGDLS and YYNGEE.

This clonotype turned up a few times. V gene TRBV11-2 combines with J gene TRBJ2-1, with D perhaps matching TRBD2 (6 bases). The germline CDR1 and CDR2 sequences are SGHAT and FQNNGV. The CDR3 covers 13 residues. V lost 2 bases, J lost 12 bases, and 14 bases lay in between. CDR3 bases: TGTGCCAGCAGCTTATCGACTAGTGGGGCGCAGTTCTTC. Translation: CASSLSTSGAQFF.

This clonotype was seen more than once but under ten times. V usage is TRBV21-1 and J usage is TRBJ2-7; no DNA check was done on the table's D call, TRBD1. TRBV21-1 is annotated as a pseudogene. The CDR3 length is 16 residues. CDR3 in amino acids: CASSKARQGAPYEQYF. The CDR3 DNA reads TGTGCCAGCAGCAAAGCCAGGCAGGGGGCCCCCTACGAGCAGTACTTC.

The rearrangement joins TRBV3-1 to TRBJ2-4, with D uncertain. V lost 0 bases, J lost 9 bases, and 12 bases lay in between. CDR1 and CDR2 from the germline V gene are LGHDT and YNNKEL (reference sequence). The CDR3 is 14 residues long. For the CDR3, the DNA is TGTGCCAGCAGCCAAGAAAATAGGCATGGCATTCAGTACTTC. It codes for CASSQENRHGIQYF.

The chain has TRBV9 and TRBJ2-7; no clear D gene. Deletions cut 4 bases from V and 4 bases from J, with 12 bases between. The CDR3 contains 13 residues. The germline V gene has CDR1 SGDLS and CDR2 YYNGEE. CDR3 amino acids: CASSTHPEYEQYF. The CDR3, as DNA: TGTGCCAGCAGCACCCACCCCGAGTACGAGCAGTACTTC.

The V and J genes are TRBV12-5 and TRBJ2-3, with 7 bases lining up with TRBD1. V trimming: 6 bases; J trimming: 1 base; junction bases outside the gene matches: 7. This CDR3 has 15 residues. Germline V gives CDR1 LGHNT, CDR2 FRNRAP. The CDR3 loop reads CASGAGGFGTDTQYF. The CDR3 region has the DNA TGTGCTAGTGGGGCAGGGGGTTTTGGCACAGATACGCAGTATTTT.

This clonotype was picked up many times. This chain connects TRBV28 to TRBJ2-5; D uncertain. Trimming left V 6 bases short and J 0 bases short, with 11 bases between. The germline CDR1 and CDR2 sequences are MDHEN and SYDVKM. This CDR3 has 14 amino acids. The CDR3 DNA sequence: TGTGCCAGCAGGGCAAAGAGGTACCAAGAGACCCAGTACTTC. This translates into CASRAKRYQETQYF.

The V call is TRBV11-3, the J call TRBJ2-3, with D unresolved. The germline V gene has CDR1 SGHNT and CDR2 YENEEA. V was trimmed by 3 bases and J by 0 bases, leaving 10 bases between them. The CDR3 totals 15 residues. Here the CDR3 reads CASSLKYGSTDTQYF. In DNA, the CDR3 is TGTGCCAGCAGCTTGAAATACGGTAGCACAGATACGCAGTATTTT.

The V gene is TRBV28, the J gene TRBJ2-7, with TRBD2 matching over 11 bases. The CDR3 consists of 14 residues. V lost 3 bases, J lost 5 bases, and 3 bases stayed unmatched. Germline CDR1 MDHEN, CDR2 SYDVKM. The CDR3 DNA reads TGTGCCAGCAGTTTGGGGACTAGCGGCGACGAGCAGTACTTC. Encoded protein: CASSLGTSGDEQYF.

This clonotype has only a few counts. A read error may explain this, as a much larger clone is one base away. The CDR3 end shows no conserved phenylalanine or tryptophan, and so a read error is likely. This chain connects TRBV11-2 to TRBJ2-3; no reliable D call. Germline CDR1 SGHAT, CDR2 FQNNGV. The V end lost 1 base, the J end lost 2 bases, and 10 bases lay between the germline ends. This CDR3 contains 15 residues. CDR3 protein: CASSLAPSHTDTQYL. CDR3 DNA sequence: TGTGCCAGCAGCTTAGCGCCCAGCCACACAGATACGCAGTATCTT.

V is TRBV5-6 and J is TRBJ2-6, with 9 bases aligning to TRBD1. V lost 3 bases and J lost 2; bases outside the gene matches: 15. The germline CDR1 and CDR2 sequences are SGHDT and YYEEEE. The CDR3 extends over 20 amino acids. The CDR3 region is CASSSAPDRGRLAGANVLTF. The CDR3 DNA is TGTGCCAGCAGCTCAGCCCCGGACAGGGGAAGATTAGCTGGGGCCAACGTCCTGACTTTC.

CDR3 coding DNA: TGCAGTGCTAGCGGCCAGCCCTCCACAGATACGCAGTATTTT. Its protein product is CSASGQPSTDTQYF. This rearrangement joins TRBV20-1 to TRBJ2-3; D gene unclear. CDR3 length: 14 residues. From germline, CDR1 is DFQATT and CDR2 SNEGSKA (reference sequence). Trimming shortened V by 3 bases and J by 2 bases, and 12 bases separated the two germline ends.

This clonotype has more than one count but fewer than ten. The rearrangement links TRBV29-1 to TRBJ2-3, with D possibly being TRBD1 (6 bases). Germline CDR1 and CDR2: SQVTM and ANQGSEA. V lost 7 bases to trimming and J lost 1 base, with 9 bases between them. The CDR3 is 12 residues long. The CDR3: CSGRTGTDTQYF. The CDR3 DNA reads as TGCAGCGGGCGGACAGGCACAGATACGCAGTATTTT.

This chain joins TRBV4-2 and TRBJ2-5; D unclear. Trimming cost V 0 bases and J 2 bases, with 10 bases left between them. The CDR3 runs to 15 residues. Germline CDR1 and CDR2: LGHNA and YNFKEQ. The CDR3 DNA reads as TGTGCCAGCAGCCAAGATAAGGAGTTTCAAGAGACCCAGTACTTC. Translating gives CASSQDKEFQETQYF.

This clonotype was counted only a few times. The chain has TRBV5-1 and TRBJ2-7, with D perhaps assigned TRBD1 or TRBD2 (5 bases each). V lost 9 bases and J 12 bases, leaving 34 bases between the germline ends. Germline values: CDR1 SGHRS, CDR2 YFSETQ. The length of the CDR3 is 16 residues. CDR3 sequence: CAILTKTGAKNPCMYF. CDR3 bases: TGCGCCATCCTCACCAAGACCGGGGCCAAAAACCCCTGCATGTACTTC.